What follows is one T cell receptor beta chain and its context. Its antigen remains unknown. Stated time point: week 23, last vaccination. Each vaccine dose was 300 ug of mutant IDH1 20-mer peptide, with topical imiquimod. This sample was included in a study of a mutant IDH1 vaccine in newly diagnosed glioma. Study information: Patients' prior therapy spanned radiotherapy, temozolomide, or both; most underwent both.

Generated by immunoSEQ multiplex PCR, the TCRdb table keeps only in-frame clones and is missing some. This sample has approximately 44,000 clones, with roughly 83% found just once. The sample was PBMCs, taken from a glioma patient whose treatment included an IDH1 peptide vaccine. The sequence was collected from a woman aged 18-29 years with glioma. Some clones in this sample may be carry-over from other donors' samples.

Written as DNA, the CDR3 is TGTGCCAGCAGCGTAGGAGGGGCGAGAACAGTTAATGAAAAACTGTTTTTT. Translated: CASSVGGARTVNEKLFF. J is TRBJ1-4 and V is TRBV9; a weak D match, TRBD1 (5 bases). This CDR3 spans 17 amino acids. V lost 0 bases, J lost 4 bases, and 16 bases lay in between. Germline CDR1 and CDR2: SGDLS and YYNGEE. The full variable domain, completed using reference TRBV9 and TRBJ1-4, is DSGVTQTPKHLITATGQRVTLRCSPRSGDLSVYWYQQSLDQGLQFLIQYYNGEERAKGNILERFSAQQFPDLHSELNLSSLELGDSALYFCASSVGGARTVNEKLFFGSGTQLSVL.